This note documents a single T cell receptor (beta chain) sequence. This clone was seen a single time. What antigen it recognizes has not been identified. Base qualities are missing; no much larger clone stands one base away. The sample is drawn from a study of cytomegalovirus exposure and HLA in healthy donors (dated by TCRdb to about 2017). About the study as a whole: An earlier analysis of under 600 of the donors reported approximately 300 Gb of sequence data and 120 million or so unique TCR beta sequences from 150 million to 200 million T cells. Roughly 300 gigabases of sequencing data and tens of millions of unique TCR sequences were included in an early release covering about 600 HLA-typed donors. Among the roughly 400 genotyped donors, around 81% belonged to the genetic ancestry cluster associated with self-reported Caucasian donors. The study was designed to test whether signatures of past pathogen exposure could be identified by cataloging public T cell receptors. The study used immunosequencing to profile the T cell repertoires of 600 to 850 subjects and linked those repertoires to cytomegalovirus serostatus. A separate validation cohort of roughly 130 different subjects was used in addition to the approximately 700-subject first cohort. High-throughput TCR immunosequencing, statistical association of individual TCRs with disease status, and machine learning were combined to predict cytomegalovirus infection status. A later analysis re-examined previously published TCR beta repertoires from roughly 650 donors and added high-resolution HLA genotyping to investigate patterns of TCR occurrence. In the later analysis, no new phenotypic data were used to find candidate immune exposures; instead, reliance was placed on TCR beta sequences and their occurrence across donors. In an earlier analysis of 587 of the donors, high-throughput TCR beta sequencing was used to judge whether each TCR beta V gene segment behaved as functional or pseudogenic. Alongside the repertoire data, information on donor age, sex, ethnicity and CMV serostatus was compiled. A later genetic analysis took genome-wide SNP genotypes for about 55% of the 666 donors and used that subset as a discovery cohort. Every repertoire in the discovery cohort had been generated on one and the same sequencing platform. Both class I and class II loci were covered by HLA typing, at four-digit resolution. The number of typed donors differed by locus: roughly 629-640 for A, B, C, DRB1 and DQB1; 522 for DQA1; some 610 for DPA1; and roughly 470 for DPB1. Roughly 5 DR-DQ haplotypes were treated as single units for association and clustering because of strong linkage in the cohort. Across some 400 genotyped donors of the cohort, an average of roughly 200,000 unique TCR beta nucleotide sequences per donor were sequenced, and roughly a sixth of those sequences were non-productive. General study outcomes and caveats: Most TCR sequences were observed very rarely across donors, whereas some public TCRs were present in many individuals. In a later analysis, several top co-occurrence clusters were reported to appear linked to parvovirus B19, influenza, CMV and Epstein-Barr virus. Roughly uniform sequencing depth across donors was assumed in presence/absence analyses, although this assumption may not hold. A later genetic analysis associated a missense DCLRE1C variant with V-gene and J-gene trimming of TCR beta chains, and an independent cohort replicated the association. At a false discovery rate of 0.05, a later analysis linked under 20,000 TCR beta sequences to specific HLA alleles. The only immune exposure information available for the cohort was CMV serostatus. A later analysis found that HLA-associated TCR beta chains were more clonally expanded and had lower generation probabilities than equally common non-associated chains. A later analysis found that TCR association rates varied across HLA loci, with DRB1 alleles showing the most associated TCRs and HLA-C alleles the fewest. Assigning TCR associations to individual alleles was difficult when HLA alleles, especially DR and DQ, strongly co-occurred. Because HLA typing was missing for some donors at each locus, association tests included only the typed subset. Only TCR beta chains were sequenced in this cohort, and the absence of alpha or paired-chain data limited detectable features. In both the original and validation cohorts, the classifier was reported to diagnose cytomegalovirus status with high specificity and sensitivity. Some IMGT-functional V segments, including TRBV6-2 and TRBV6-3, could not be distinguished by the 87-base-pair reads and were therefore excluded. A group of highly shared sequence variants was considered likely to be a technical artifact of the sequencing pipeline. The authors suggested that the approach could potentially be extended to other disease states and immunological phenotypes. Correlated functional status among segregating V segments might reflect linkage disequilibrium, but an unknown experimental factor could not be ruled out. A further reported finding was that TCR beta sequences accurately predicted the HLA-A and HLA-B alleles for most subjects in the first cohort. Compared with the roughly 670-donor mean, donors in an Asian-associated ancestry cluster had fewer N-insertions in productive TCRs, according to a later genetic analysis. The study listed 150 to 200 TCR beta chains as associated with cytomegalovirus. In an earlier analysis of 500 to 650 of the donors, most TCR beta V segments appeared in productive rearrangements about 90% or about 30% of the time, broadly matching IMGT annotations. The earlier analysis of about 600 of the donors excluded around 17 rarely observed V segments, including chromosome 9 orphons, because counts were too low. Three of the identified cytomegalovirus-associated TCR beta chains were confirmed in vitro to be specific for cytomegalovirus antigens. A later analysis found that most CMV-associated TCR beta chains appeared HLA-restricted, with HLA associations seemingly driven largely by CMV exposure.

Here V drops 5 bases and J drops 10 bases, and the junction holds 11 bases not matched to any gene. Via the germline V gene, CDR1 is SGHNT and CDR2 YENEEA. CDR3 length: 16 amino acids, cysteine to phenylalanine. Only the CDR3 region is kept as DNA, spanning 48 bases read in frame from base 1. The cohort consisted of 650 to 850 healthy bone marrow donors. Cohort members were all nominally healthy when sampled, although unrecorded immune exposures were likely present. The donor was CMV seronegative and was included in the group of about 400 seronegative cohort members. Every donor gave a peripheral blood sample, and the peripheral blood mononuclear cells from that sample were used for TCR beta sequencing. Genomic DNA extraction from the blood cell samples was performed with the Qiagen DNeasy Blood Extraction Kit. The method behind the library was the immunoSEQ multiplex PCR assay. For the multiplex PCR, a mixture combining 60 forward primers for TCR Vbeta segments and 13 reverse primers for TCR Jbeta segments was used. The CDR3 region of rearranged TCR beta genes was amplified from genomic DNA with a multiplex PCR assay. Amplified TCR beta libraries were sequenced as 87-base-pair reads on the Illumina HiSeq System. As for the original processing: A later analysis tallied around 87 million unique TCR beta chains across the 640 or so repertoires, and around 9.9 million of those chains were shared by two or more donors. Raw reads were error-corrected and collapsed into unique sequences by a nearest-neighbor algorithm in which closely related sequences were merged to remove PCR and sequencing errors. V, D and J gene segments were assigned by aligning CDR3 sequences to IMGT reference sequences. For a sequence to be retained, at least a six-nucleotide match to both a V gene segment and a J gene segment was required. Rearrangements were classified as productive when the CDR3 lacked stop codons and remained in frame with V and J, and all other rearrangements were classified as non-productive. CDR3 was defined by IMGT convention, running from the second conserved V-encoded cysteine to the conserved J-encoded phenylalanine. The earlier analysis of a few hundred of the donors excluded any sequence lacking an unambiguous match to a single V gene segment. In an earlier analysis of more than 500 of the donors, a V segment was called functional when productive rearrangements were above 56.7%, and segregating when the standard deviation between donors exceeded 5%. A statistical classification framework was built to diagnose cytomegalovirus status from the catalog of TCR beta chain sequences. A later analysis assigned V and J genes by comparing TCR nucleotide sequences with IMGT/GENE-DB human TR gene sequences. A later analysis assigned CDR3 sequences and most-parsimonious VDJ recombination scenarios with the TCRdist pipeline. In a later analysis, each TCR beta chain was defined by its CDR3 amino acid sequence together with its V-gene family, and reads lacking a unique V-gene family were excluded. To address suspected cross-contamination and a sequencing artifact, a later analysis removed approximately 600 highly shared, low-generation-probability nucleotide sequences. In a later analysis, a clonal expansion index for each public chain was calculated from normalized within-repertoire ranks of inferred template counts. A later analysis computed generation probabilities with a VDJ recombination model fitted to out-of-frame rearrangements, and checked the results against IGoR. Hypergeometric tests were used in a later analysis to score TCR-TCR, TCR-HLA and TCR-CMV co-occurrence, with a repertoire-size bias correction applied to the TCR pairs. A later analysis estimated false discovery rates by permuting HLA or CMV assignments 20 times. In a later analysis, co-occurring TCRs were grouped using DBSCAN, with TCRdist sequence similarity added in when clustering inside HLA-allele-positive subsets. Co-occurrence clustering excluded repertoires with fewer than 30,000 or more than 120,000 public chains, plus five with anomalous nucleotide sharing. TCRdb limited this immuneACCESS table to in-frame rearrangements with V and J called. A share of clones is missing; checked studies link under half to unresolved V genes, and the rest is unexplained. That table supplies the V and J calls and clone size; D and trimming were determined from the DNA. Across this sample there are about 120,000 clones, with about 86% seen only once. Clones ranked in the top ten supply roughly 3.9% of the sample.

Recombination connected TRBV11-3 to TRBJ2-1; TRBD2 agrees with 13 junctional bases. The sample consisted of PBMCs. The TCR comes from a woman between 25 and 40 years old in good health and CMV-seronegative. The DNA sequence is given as TGTGCCAGCAGCCCTCCAGGACTAGCGGGAGCGGGGGAGCAGTTCTTC. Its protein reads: CASSPPGLAGAGEQFF.